Listed below are T cell receptor beta chains from one sample, sequenced in a study of early T cells in non-severe SARS-CoV-2 infection. TCRdb ran MiXCR on the 5' RACE reads and lists one entry per CDR3 protein. The profile shows about 50,000 distinct CDR3 sequences, approximately 5.7% of them singletons. The source was whole blood, collected at baseline. The source of these receptors is an adult who was a healthcare worker with PCR-confirmed SARS-CoV-2 infection or an uninfected control (not recorded which). The CDR3 runs from the conserved cysteine through the conserved F or W. A D gene is named only where the DNA matches it firmly. Size is stated for part of the rows, as once, few or many counts, or as a class when the clone is expanded.

size,V,D,J,CDR3,DNA
many,TRBV6-1,.,TRBJ1-3,CASSEVGGSSGNTIYF,TGTGCCAGCAGTGAAGTCGGGGGGTCCTCTGGAAACACCATATATTTT
many,TRBV9,.,TRBJ1-1,CASTVGGSGNTEAFF,TGTGCCAGCACCGTAGGAGGCTCCGGGAACACTGAAGCTTTCTTT
many,TRBV29-1,.,TRBJ2-1,CSVGPGNYNEQFF,TGCAGCGTTGGGCCGGGGAACTACAATGAGCAGTTCTTC
few,TRBV28,TRBD2,TRBJ2-7,CASSSPSGSRYEQYF,TGTGCCAGCAGCTCTCCTAGCGGGAGTCGCTACGAGCAGTACTTC
.,TRBV11-2,TRBD2,TRBJ2-2,CASSSPGGSNTGELFF,TGTGCCAGCAGCTCCCCGGGAGGGAGCAACACCGGGGAGCTGTTTTTT
.,TRBV5-1,TRBD1,TRBJ2-5,CASSPHRGSRNTQETQYF,TGCGCCAGCAGCCCACACAGGGGTAGCAGGAACACTCAAGAGACCCAGTACTTC
many,TRBV20-1,.,TRBJ2-5,CSAPPRQYQETQYF,TGCAGTGCTCCACCACGACAGTACCAAGAGACCCAGTACTTC
many,TRBV6-6,.,TRBJ1-4,CASRNWGRDEKLFF,TGTGCCAGCAGAAACTGGGGGCGGGATGAAAAACTGTTTTTT
.,TRBV7-2,TRBD2,TRBJ2-3,CASSPSGRAQDTQYF,TGTGCCAGCAGCCCTAGCGGGAGGGCCCAAGATACGCAGTATTTT
few,TRBV25-1,.,TRBJ2-7,CASHLGAFDEQYF,TGTGCCAGTCACTTGGGGGCTTTCGACGAGCAGTACTTC
few,TRBV12-3/TRBV12-4,TRBD2,TRBJ2-7,CASSLAGGVYEQYF,TGTGCCAGCAGTTTAGCGGGAGGGGTGTACGAGCAGTACTTC
few,TRBV28,TRBD1,TRBJ1-2,CASSLSGQGSPGYTF,TGTGCCAGCAGTTTATCGGGACAGGGGAGTCCTGGCTACACCTTC
.,TRBV12-3/TRBV12-4,.,TRBJ1-1,CASSMTVDTEAFF,TGTGCCAGCAGTATGACAGTTGACACTGAAGCTTTCTTT
few,TRBV10-3,.,TRBJ2-7,CAISRPKPPYEQYF,TGTGCCATCAGCAGACCGAAACCACCCTACGAGCAGTACTTC
many,TRBV7-9,.,TRBJ2-7,CASSATYEQYF,TGTGCCAGCAGCGCGACCTACGAGCAGTACTTC
few,TRBV5-1,.,TRBJ1-2,CASSLDGGGGYTF,TGCGCCAGCAGCTTGGATGGCGGCGGGGGCTACACCTTC
few,TRBV20-1,.,TRBJ2-7,CSASPGAGLTYEQYF,TGCAGTGCTAGCCCAGGGGCGGGGCTTACCTACGAGCAGTACTTC
many,TRBV3-1,.,TRBJ2-1,CASSQQSEQFF,TGTGCCAGCAGCCAACAAAGTGAGCAGTTCTTC
many,TRBV5-4,.,TRBJ2-1,CASSLFTEQFF,TGTGCCAGCAGCTTGTTTACTGAGCAGTTCTTC
many,TRBV4-2,.,TRBJ2-7,CASSQEGALSYEQYF,TGTGCCAGCAGCCAAGAAGGGGCGCTCTCCTACGAGCAGTACTTC
many,TRBV6-5,TRBD1,TRBJ1-5,CASSSGGIQPQHF,TGTGCCAGCAGTTCAGGGGGCATCCAGCCCCAGCATTTT
few,TRBV12-3/TRBV12-4,.,TRBJ2-5,CASRKRALYQETQYF,TGTGCCAGCAGGAAGCGGGCTCTGTACCAAGAGACCCAGTACTTC
.,TRBV29-1,TRBD1,TRBJ2-2,CSSRTGGIGELFF,TGCAGCTCTCGGACAGGCGGAATCGGGGAGCTGTTTTTT
few,TRBV20-1,.,TRBJ2-5,CSAFGGVETQYF,TGCAGTGCTTTTGGAGGGGTGGAGACCCAGTACTTC
.,TRBV7-8,.,TRBJ1-3,CASSLTSGNTIYF,TGTGCCAGCAGCTTAACGTCGGGAAACACCATATATTTT
many,TRBV5-1,.,TRBJ2-6,CASSFVRRTGANVLTF,TGCGCCAGCAGCTTCGTGCGGCGAACTGGGGCCAACGTCCTGACTTTC
many,TRBV7-9,.,TRBJ2-1,CASSPPRGAGNEQFF,TGTGCCAGCAGCCCACCCCGGGGGGCGGGTAATGAGCAGTTCTTC
.,TRBV3-1,.,TRBJ2-7,CASSQARGYEQYF,TGTGCCAGCAGCCAAGCCCGGGGGTACGAGCAGTACTTC
few,TRBV12-3/TRBV12-4,.,TRBJ2-5,CASSGGRLSQETQYF,TGTGCCAGCAGTGGGGGGAGGCTGTCACAAGAGACCCAGTACTTC
many,TRBV6-5,TRBD1,TRBJ1-5,CASRQGKDNQPQHF,TGTGCCAGCCGACAGGGTAAGGACAATCAGCCCCAGCATTTT
many,TRBV7-8,TRBD2,TRBJ2-3,CASSPIGGRSTDTQYF,TGTGCCAGCAGCCCGATCGGCGGGAGGTCCACAGATACGCAGTATTTT
many,TRBV29-1,.,TRBJ2-7,CSVENRDSALAGITYEQYF,TGCAGCGTTGAAAACCGGGACAGTGCCTTAGCGGGAATAACCTACGAGCAGTACTTC
few,TRBV7-2,TRBD1,TRBJ2-7,CASSLGQGQQYF,TGTGCCAGCAGCTTAGGACAGGGCCAGCAGTACTTC
many,TRBV9,TRBD1,TRBJ1-5,CASSGGTALNQPQHF,TGTGCCAGCAGCGGCGGGACAGCCCTTAATCAGCCCCAGCATTTT
.,TRBV5-6,.,TRBJ2-2,CASSRRAGTGELFF,TGTGCCAGCAGCCGCAGGGCGGGCACCGGGGAGCTGTTTTTT
.,TRBV6-6,TRBD1,TRBJ2-5,CATRTGMETQYF,TGTGCCACCCGGACAGGGATGGAGACCCAGTACTTC
.,TRBV5-6,.,TRBJ1-1,CASSLFQGVVEAFF,TGTGCCAGCAGCTTGTTCCAGGGAGTCGTTGAAGCTTTCTTT
many,TRBV6-5,.,TRBJ2-6,CASTVRSGANVLTF,TGTGCCAGCACCGTCCGCTCTGGGGCCAACGTCCTGACTTTC
many,TRBV27,.,TRBJ2-7,CASPTRDGSSYEQYF,TGTGCCAGCCCAACCCGGGACGGTAGCTCCTACGAGCAGTACTTC
.,TRBV11-3,TRBD2,TRBJ2-3,CASSRGGGTDTQYF,TGTGCCAGCTCCCGCGGGGGAGGAACAGATACGCAGTATTTT
many,TRBV20-1,.,TRBJ2-1,CSAPPGYSYNEQFF,TGCAGTGCTCCTCCGGGGTATTCCTACAATGAGCAGTTCTTC
many,TRBV11-2,.,TRBJ2-1,CASSQERVGNEQFF,TGTGCCAGCAGCCAGGAGAGGGTTGGGAATGAGCAGTTCTTC
few,TRBV18,.,TRBJ1-1,CASSPTRSRGFEAFF,TGTGCCAGCTCACCAACGAGGTCGCGGGGCTTTGAAGCTTTCTTT
.,TRBV4-3,.,TRBJ2-3,CASSPWVNTDTQYF,TGCGCCAGCAGCCCATGGGTTAACACAGATACGCAGTATTTT
few,TRBV15,TRBD1,TRBJ2-7,CATSTGQGYEQYF,TGTGCCACCAGCACAGGACAGGGGTACGAGCAGTACTTC